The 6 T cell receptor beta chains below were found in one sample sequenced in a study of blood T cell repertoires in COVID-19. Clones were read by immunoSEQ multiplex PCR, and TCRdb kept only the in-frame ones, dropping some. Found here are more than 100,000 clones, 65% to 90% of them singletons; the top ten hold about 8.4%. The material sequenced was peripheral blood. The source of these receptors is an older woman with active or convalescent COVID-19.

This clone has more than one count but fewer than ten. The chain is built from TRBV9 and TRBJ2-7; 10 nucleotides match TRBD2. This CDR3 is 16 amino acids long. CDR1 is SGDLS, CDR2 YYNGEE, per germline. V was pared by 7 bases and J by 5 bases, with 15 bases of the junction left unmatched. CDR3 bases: TGTGCCAGCGGCGGGGGTGAGCGGGAGGGTCCCAACGAGCAGTACTTC. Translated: CASGGGEREGPNEQYF.

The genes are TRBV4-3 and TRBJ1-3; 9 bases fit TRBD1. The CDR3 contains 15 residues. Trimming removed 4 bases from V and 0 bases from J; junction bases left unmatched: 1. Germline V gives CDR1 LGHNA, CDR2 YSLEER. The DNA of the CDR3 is TGCGCCAGCAGCCGGACAGGGGACTCTGGAAACACCATATATTTT. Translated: CASSRTGDSGNTIYF.

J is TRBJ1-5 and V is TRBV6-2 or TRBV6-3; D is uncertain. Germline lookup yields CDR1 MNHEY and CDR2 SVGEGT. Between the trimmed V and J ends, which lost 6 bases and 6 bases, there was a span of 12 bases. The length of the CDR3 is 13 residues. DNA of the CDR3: TGTGCCAGCAGCCCTTCTCCGCGTCAGCCCCAGCATTTT. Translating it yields CASSPSPRQPQHF.

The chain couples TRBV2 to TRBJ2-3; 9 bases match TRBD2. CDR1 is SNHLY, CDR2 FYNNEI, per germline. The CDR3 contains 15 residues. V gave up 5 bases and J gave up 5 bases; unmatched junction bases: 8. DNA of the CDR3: TGTGCCAGCAGTTTAGCGGGAGTGAGGCGAGATACGCAGTATTTT. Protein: CASSLAGVRRDTQYF.

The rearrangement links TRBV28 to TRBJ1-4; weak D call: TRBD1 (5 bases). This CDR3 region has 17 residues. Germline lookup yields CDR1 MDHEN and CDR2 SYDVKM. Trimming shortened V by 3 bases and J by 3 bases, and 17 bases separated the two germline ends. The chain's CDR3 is CASSFIHRPPANEKLFF. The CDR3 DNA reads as TGTGCCAGCAGTTTTATACACAGGCCCCCGGCTAATGAAAAACTGTTTTTT.

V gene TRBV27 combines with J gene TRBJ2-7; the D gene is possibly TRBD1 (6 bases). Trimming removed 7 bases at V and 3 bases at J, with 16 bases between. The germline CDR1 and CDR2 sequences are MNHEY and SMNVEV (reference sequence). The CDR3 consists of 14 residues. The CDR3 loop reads CASMQQGAIYEQYF. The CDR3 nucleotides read TGTGCCAGCATGCAACAGGGTGCTATCTACGAGCAGTACTTC.